The 9 T cell receptor beta chains below all came from one sample that was sequenced in a study of CD8+ T cells in alopecia areata. Extracted from the samples, RNA was reverse transcribed into cDNA to serve as the sequencing template. The assay was immunoSEQ multiplex PCR, and TCRdb's table has in-frame clones only and misses some. Altogether approximately 210,000 clones are present, roughly 70% being singletons, with the ten largest covering approximately 1.3%. The treatment denotes: oral pan-JAK inhibitor, 5-10 mg twice daily. The material sequenced was CD4+ T cells sorted from blood, taken around week 50, from a patient treated with tofacitinib. These receptors were collected from a human donor with alopecia areata.

The chain has TRBV2 and TRBJ2-5; D is perhaps TRBD2 (5 bases). Trimming took 5 bases from V and 2 from J, leaving 12 bases between them. Germline CDR1 reads SNHLY; CDR2 reads FYNNEI. The CDR3 loop spans 14 amino acids. CDR3 protein: CASSLDSKQETQYF. The CDR3 DNA follows: TGTGCCAGCAGTCTGGACTCGAAACAAGAGACCCAGTACTTC.

This clone was seen more than once but under ten times. The chain recombines TRBV10-3 with TRBJ2-3; 12 nucleotides line up with TRBD1. Germline V gives CDR1 ENHRY, CDR2 SYGVKD. This CDR3 spans 16 amino acids. V dropped 7 bases and J dropped 3; count of bases not matched to a gene: 8. CDR3 in amino acids: CAINIRGQGATDTQYF. As DNA, the CDR3 is TGTGCCATCAATATCCGGGGACAGGGGGCAACAGATACGCAGTATTTT.

V gene TRBV5-6 combines with J gene TRBJ1-5; the D is unclear. The CDR3 extends over 12 amino acids. V was cut by 0 bases and J by 6 bases, with 4 bases left in between. The V gene's germline CDR1 is SGHDT and CDR2 YYEEEE. The CDR3 DNA is TGTGCCAGCAGCTTGGGGTTTCAGCCCCAGCATTTT. Translating gives CASSLGFQPQHF.

J is TRBJ1-6 and V is TRBV7-8; D gene uncertain. V shed 6 bases and J shed 5 bases, with 8 bases lying between them. The germline V gene encodes CDR1 SGHVS and CDR2 FQNEAQ. The CDR3 spans 13 residues. The CDR3 loop reads CASSGIHNSPLHF. In nucleotides, the CDR3 is TGTGCCAGCAGTGGGATACATAATTCACCCCTCCACTTT.

CDR3 in amino acids: CAHQGGGVDEQFF. For the CDR3, the DNA is TGCGCTCACCAGGGCGGGGGGGTAGATGAGCAGTTCTTC. The chain links TRBV29-1 to TRBJ2-1; 9 bases are a match to TRBD2. The V gene's germline CDR1 is SQVTM and CDR2 ANQGSEA. The CDR3 sequence is 13 residues long.

This clone turned up a few times. The chain carries TRBV18 and TRBJ1-1; a weak D match, TRBD1 (5 bases). The germline V gene has CDR1 KGHSH and CDR2 LQKENI. With 5 bases removed from V and 8 bases from J, the gap between germline ends came to 12 bases. The CDR3 loop spans 12 amino acids. For the CDR3, the DNA is TGTGCCAGCTCAGCAACAGGACCGGAAGCTTTCTTT. This encodes CASSATGPEAFF.

This rearrangement joins TRBV20-1 to TRBJ2-1; 7 nucleotides line up with TRBD1. The germline CDR1 and CDR2 sequences are DFQATT and SNEGSKA (reference sequence). The CDR3 spans 11 residues. The V gene end was trimmed by 5 bases and the J gene end by 9 bases; junction bases not matched to a gene: 4. CDR3 sequence: CSARQGREQFF. In nucleotides, the CDR3 is TGCAGTGCTCGACAGGGACGTGAGCAGTTCTTC.

In this sample, this clone turned up a few times. The chain uses TRBV6-5 and TRBJ1-5; no reliable D call. The CDR3 extends over 13 amino acids. The ends were cut back, 2 bases at V and 4 bases at J, with 6 bases in the middle. Germline lookup yields CDR1 MNHEY and CDR2 SVGAGI. This chain's CDR3 is CASSYRENQPQHF. The CDR3 DNA sequence: TGTGCCAGCAGTTACCGGGAAAATCAGCCCCAGCATTTT.

This chain joins TRBV29-1 and TRBJ2-3; D is unclear. The CDR3 has 11 amino acids. Trimming pared 3 bases from V and 7 bases from J, leaving 8 bases between. The germline gives CDR1 SQVTM, CDR2 ANQGSEA. The CDR3 coding sequence is TGCAGCGTTGAGTTGGGAAATACGCAGTATTTT. Translating it yields CSVELGNTQYF.